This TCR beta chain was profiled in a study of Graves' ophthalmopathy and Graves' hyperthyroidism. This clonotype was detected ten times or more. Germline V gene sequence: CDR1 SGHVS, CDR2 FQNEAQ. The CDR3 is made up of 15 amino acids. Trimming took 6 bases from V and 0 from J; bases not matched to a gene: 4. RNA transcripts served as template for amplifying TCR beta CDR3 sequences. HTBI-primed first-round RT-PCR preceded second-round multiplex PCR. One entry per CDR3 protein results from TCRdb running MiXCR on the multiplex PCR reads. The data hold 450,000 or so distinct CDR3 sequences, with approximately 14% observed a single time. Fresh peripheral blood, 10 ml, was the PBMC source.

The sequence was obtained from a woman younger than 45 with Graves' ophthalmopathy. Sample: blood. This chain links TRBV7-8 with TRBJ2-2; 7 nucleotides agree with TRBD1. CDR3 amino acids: CASSPGTANTGELFF. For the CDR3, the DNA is TGTGCCAGCAGTCCCGGGACAGCGAACACCGGGGAGCTGTTTTTT.